What follows are 2 T cell receptor beta chains derived from one specimen sequenced in a study of tumor-infiltrating lymphocytes in localized non-small cell lung cancer (dated by TCRdb to about 2021). Libraries were constructed by the immunoSEQ multiplex PCR assay. Entries here come from immuneACCESS through TCRdb and include only in-frame sequences with V and J called. Some clones fail to appear in such tables; in the studies checked, an unresolved V gene covers under half of the shortfall, and the cause of the remainder is unknown. The sample includes around 4,700 clones, with around 96% observed a single time. Over 3% of the sample belongs to the ten largest clones. Sequencing used uninvolved lung tissue not adjacent to the tumor. These receptors originate from a human donor with non-small cell lung cancer.

This chain links TRBV19 with TRBJ1-2; possibly TRBD1 for D (5 bases). The CDR3 has 14 residues. CDR1 and CDR2 (germline): LNHDA, SQIVND (reference sequence). The V gene lost 3 bases and the J gene lost 0 bases, with 8 bases spanning the gap. CDR3 loop: CASSIGATNYGYTF. The CDR3 DNA is TGTGCCAGTAGTATCGGGGCTACTAACTATGGCTACACCTTC.

This sequence joins TRBV2 and TRBJ2-5; 8 bases agree with TRBD1. The CDR3 has 14 amino acids. After removal of 2 bases from V and 5 bases from J, the junction contained 4 bases not matched to a gene. Germline CDR1 and CDR2: SNHLY and FYNNEI. CDR3 coding DNA: TGTGCCAGCAGTGAAAGACGACAGGGGGAGACCCAGTACTTC. Amino acid sequence: CASSERRQGETQYF.